These 16 T cell receptor beta chains were sequenced from one sample in a study of blood T cell repertoires in COVID-19. The assay was immunoSEQ multiplex PCR, and TCRdb's table has in-frame clones only and misses some. The table records fewer than 95,000 clones, approximately 79% of them present only once. The sample consisted of peripheral blood. All receptors come from a man aged 70 or older with COVID-19, enrolled during active disease.

This chain joins TRBV10-3 and TRBJ2-3; tentatively, D is TRBD1 (6 bases). Germline V gene sequence: CDR1 ENHRY, CDR2 SYGVKD. Trimming removed 3 bases at V and 8 bases at J, with 9 bases between. CDR3 size: 12 residues. CDR3 in DNA: TGTGCCATCAGTGAAAGGGGGAGTACGCAGTATTTT. Its translation: CAISERGSTQYF.

The chain has TRBV30 and TRBJ2-1, with D hard to call. This CDR3 is 11 amino acids long. CDR1 and CDR2 (germline): GTSNPN, SVGIG (reference sequence). Trimming left V 5 bases short and J 8 bases short, with 10 bases between. CDR3 amino acids: CAWAPFYEQFF. CDR3 sequence (DNA): TGTGCCTGGGCCCCCTTCTATGAGCAGTTCTTC.

This chain connects TRBV15 to TRBJ2-5, with TRBD1 matching 8 bases. V lost 0 bases to trimming and J lost 6 bases; unmatched junction nucleotides: 6. Germline V lookup: CDR1 LNHNV, CDR2 YYDKDF (reference sequence). The CDR3 totals 15 residues. The CDR3 loop is CATSRDRQGAKTQYF. The CDR3 nucleotides read TGTGCCACCAGCAGAGATCGGCAGGGGGCTAAGACCCAGTACTTC.

V gene TRBV7-9 combines with J gene TRBJ2-6; D not resolved. V was pared by 7 bases and J by 4 bases, with 11 bases between. The length of the CDR3 is 14 residues. Germline lookup yields CDR1 SEHNR and CDR2 FQNEAQ (reference sequence). The CDR3 spells CASTYRWGANVLTF. The CDR3 nucleotides read TGTGCCAGCACCTACCGGTGGGGGGCCAACGTCCTGACTTTC. Drawing the rest from reference TRBV7-9 and TRBJ2-6, the complete variable domain is DTGVSQNPRHKITKRGQNVTFRCDPISEHNRLYWYRQTLGQGPEFLTYFQNEAQLEKSRLLSDRFSAERPKGSFSTLEIQRTEQGDSAMYLCASTYRWGANVLTFGAGSRLTVL.

V and J are TRBV7-2 and TRBJ1-2; D remains unclear. The CDR3 runs 14 residues. Trimming stripped 3 bases from V and 5 bases from J, with 13 bases between. The germline CDR1 and CDR2 sequences are SGHTA and FQGNSA. CDR3 nucleotides: TGTGCCAGCAGCTTGAACGGTGAGGCGTATGGCTACACCTTC. Translation: CASSLNGEAYGYTF.

This clone occurred a few times. The chain is built from TRBV13 and TRBJ2-7; TRBD2 aligns across 9 bases. From germline, CDR1 is PRHDT and CDR2 FYEKMQ (reference sequence). Losses at the gene ends were 6 bases for V and 1 base for J; bases not matched to a gene: 10. The CDR3 is 16 residues long. CDR3 bases: TGTGCCAGCAGTCCCCTAGCGGGGAGCAGGTCCTACGAGCAGTACTTC. Residues: CASSPLAGSRSYEQYF. Drawing the rest from reference TRBV13 and TRBJ2-7, the complete variable domain is AAGVIQSPRHLIKEKRETATLKCYPIPRHDTVYWYQQGPGQDPQFLISFYEKMQSDKGSIPDRFSAQQFSDYHSELNMSSLELGDSALYFCASSPLAGSRSYEQYFGPGTRLTVT.

This chain links TRBV11-2 with TRBJ2-3; possibly TRBD2 for D (6 bases). This CDR3 is built from 14 residues. V was pared by 8 bases and J by 3 bases, with 15 bases between. Per the germline V gene, CDR1 is SGHAT and CDR2 is FQNNGV. CDR3 amino acids: CASGPGTLTDTQYF. CDR3 nucleotides: TGTGCCAGCGGTCCCGGGACTTTAACAGATACGCAGTATTTT.

The V and J genes are TRBV5-5 and TRBJ1-5; D unresolved. Trimming stripped 0 bases from V and 7 bases from J, with 8 bases between. CDR3 length: 13 residues. The germline V gene encodes CDR1 SGHKS and CDR2 YYEKEE (reference sequence). The CDR3 protein is CASSLASQQPQHF. The CDR3 DNA reads as TGTGCCAGCAGCTTGGCTTCACAGCAGCCCCAGCATTTT.

V is TRBV5-8 and J is TRBJ2-1; 7 nucleotides match TRBD2. The CDR3 spans 17 residues. Unmatched junction bases numbered 12, after V lost 1 base and J lost 5 bases. From germline, CDR1 is SGHTS and CDR2 YDEGEE. CDR3 protein: CASSLFQGGLTNNEQFF. DNA for the CDR3: TGTGCCAGCAGCTTGTTTCAGGGAGGGCTGACAAACAATGAGCAGTTCTTC. The full variable domain, in which reference TRBV5-8 and TRBJ2-1 provide the parts outside the CDR3, is EAGVTQSPTHLIKTRGQQATLRCSPISGHTSVYWYQQALGLGLQFLLWYDEGEERNRGNFPPRFSGRQFPNYSSELNVNALELEDSALYLCASSLFQGGLTNNEQFFGPGTRLTVL.

The gene calls are TRBV6-1 and TRBJ1-1; D unresolved. CDR1 MNHNS and CDR2 SASEGT come from the germline V gene. Between the trimmed V and J ends, which lost 3 bases and 3 bases, there was a span of 14 bases. This CDR3 region has 15 residues. The CDR3 DNA follows: TGTGCCAGCAGTGACCCCCCCTTGGAGGACACTGAAGCTTTCTTT. This encodes CASSDPPLEDTEAFF.

The chain links TRBV5-4 to TRBJ2-7; D perhaps matches TRBD2 (6 bases). With 1 base removed from V and 4 bases from J, the gap between germline ends came to 6 bases. The germline V gene has CDR1 SGHNT and CDR2 YYREEE (reference sequence). The CDR3 totals 12 residues. CDR3 protein: CASSLRGYEQYF. The CDR3 DNA sequence: TGTGCCAGCAGCTTGCGGGGGTACGAGCAGTACTTC.

This chain uses TRBV9 with TRBJ2-1; 9 bases fit TRBD2. The CDR3 is made up of 15 amino acids. Germline CDR1 SGDLS, CDR2 YYNGEE. The junction had 4 bases not matched to a gene; V was cut back by 4 bases and J by 2 bases. In DNA form, the CDR3 reads TGTGCCAGCAGCTTCGTAGCGGGGGCCTACAATGAGCAGTTCTTC. Translation: CASSFVAGAYNEQFF.

This clone has only one observation. This rearrangement joins TRBV29-1 to TRBJ1-1, with D perhaps matching TRBD1 (6 bases). The V gene's germline CDR1 is SQVTM and CDR2 ANQGSEA. Trimming removed 4 bases from V and 4 bases from J, with 10 bases in between. The length of the CDR3 is 12 residues. This chain's CDR3 is CSVVNRATEAFF. CDR3 in DNA: TGCAGCGTTGTGAACAGGGCCACTGAAGCTTTCTTT.

CDR3: CAISESKREGYNEQFF. The CDR3, as DNA: TGTGCCATCAGTGAGTCGAAGCGGGAGGGCTACAATGAGCAGTTCTTC. The chain is built from TRBV10-3 and TRBJ2-1; 10 bases agree with TRBD2. After removal of 0 bases from V and 3 bases from J, the junction contained 2 bases not matched to a gene. The CDR3 extends over 16 amino acids. Germline V CDR1 and CDR2: ENHRY, SYGVKD.

V and J are TRBV18 and TRBJ1-5; D possibly corresponds to TRBD1 (5 bases). The CDR3 totals 14 residues. The V gene lost 3 bases and the J gene lost 5 bases, with 11 bases spanning the gap. The germline gives CDR1 KGHSH, CDR2 LQKENI. CDR3 in DNA: TGTGCCAGCTCACCGTCGGGGGACTATCAGCCCCAGCATTTT. It specifies CASSPSGDYQPQHF. Drawing the rest from reference TRBV18 and TRBJ1-5, the complete variable domain is NAGVMQNPRHLVRRRGQEARLRCSPMKGHSHVYWYRQLPEEGLKFMVYLQKENIIDESGMPKERFSAEFPKEGPSILRIQQVVRGDSAAYFCASSPSGDYQPQHFGDGTRLSIL.

The chain is built from TRBV5-4 and TRBJ2-3; D possibly corresponds to TRBD1 (6 bases). V was shortened by 0 bases and J by 1 base, with 12 bases between the two germline ends. Germline V gene lookup returns CDR1 SGHNT and CDR2 YYREEE (reference sequence). There are 16 residues in the CDR3. The CDR3 nucleotides read TGTGCCAGCAGCTTGGCGGGTAGGACAGGCACAGATACGCAGTATTTT. It yields the protein CASSLAGRTGTDTQYF.